This passage covers 21 T cell receptor beta chains from one sample sequenced in a study of blood T cell repertoires in COVID-19. Assay: immunoSEQ multiplex PCR; the TCRdb copy retains only in-frame clones and omits some. The profile shows more than 300,000 clones, roughly 90% of them singletons. The sequencing sample was made of peripheral blood. Every receptor here comes from an older woman with COVID-19, enrolled during active disease.

This sequence joins TRBV5-6 and TRBJ1-2; 10 nucleotides align to TRBD1. Germline assignment: CDR1 SGHDT and CDR2 YYEEEE. The CDR3 has 14 residues. Germline trimming cut 4 bases from V and 2 bases from J; bases unmatched to any gene: 2. This CDR3 is CASSRGQGNYGYTF. In nucleotides, the CDR3 is TGTGCCAGCAGCCGGGGACAGGGGAACTATGGCTACACCTTC.

The CDR3 nucleotides are TGTGCCAGCAGTTACTCGAGGGAAACCGGGAGCACTGAAGCTTTCTTT. Translating it yields CASSYSRETGSTEAFF. The rearrangement joins TRBV6-6 to TRBJ1-1; D unresolved. The germline V and J ends were trimmed by 0 bases and 4 bases, with 15 bases remaining between them. CDR1 is MNHNY and CDR2 is SVGAGI in the germline V gene (reference sequence). The CDR3 contains 16 residues.

The chain recombines TRBV5-1 with TRBJ2-7; possibly TRBD1 for D (7 bases). This CDR3 contains 13 residues. Trimming stripped 5 bases from V and 4 bases from J, with 13 bases between. The germline gives CDR1 SGHRS, CDR2 YFSETQ. Here the CDR3 reads CASSAGGIYEQYF. The CDR3 DNA is TGCGCCAGCAGTGCAGGGGGGATATACGAGCAGTACTTC.

The sample holds one count of this clone. The V and J genes are TRBV6-1 and TRBJ1-5, with unresolved D. Germline loops: CDR1 MNHNS, CDR2 SASEGT. V gave up 3 bases and J gave up 6 bases, with 6 bases separating them. This CDR3 is built from 12 residues. The CDR3 DNA reads TGTGCCAGCAGTGACCCGTCTCAGCCCCAGCATTTT. Translating gives CASSDPSQPQHF.

V is TRBV28 and J is TRBJ1-2, with 7 positions matching TRBD1. CDR1 is MDHEN, CDR2 SYDVKM, per germline. The CDR3 contains 16 residues. After removal of 5 bases from V and 5 bases from J, the junction contained 14 bases not matched to a gene. The CDR3 DNA reads as TGTGCCAGCAGTCACCTCAACGGACAGGAGAGATATGGCTACACCTTC. This codes for CASSHLNGQERYGYTF.

CDR3 nucleotides: TGTGCCACCACTAAGGGGGCATCAGGCAATCAGCCCCAGCATTTT. Translated, it gives CATTKGASGNQPQHF. The rearrangement uses TRBV28 and TRBJ1-5; the match to TRBD1 covers 7 bases. Per the germline V gene, CDR1 is MDHEN and CDR2 is SYDVKM. The CDR3 has 15 residues. The ends lost 10 bases at V and 2 bases at J; junction bases unmatched: 11. Combining the CDR3 with reference TRBV28 and TRBJ1-5 gives the whole variable domain DVKVTQSSRYLVKRTGEKVFLECVQDMDHENMFWYRQDPGLGLRLIYFSYDVKMKEKGDIPEGYSVSREKKERFSLILESASTNQTSMYLCATTKGASGNQPQHFGDGTRLSIL.

The chain combines TRBV6-5 with TRBJ2-5, with 10 bases aligning to TRBD1. The V gene end was trimmed by 9 bases and the J gene end by 5 bases; junction bases not matched to a gene: 12. The CDR3 runs 15 residues. Germline CDR1 MNHEY, CDR2 SVGAGI. CDR3 bases: TGTGCCAGGGACTTCGGGACAGGGGTTCGGGAGACCCAGTACTTC. Its translation is CARDFGTGVRETQYF.

The CDR3 protein is CAFKTGEGPYNSPLHF. Written as DNA, the CDR3 is TGTGCCTTCAAGACAGGGGAAGGGCCCTATAATTCACCCCTCCACTTT. The V call is TRBV30, the J call TRBJ1-6, with 8 bases lining up with TRBD1. The CDR3 is 16 residues long. Looked up from germline, CDR1 is GTSNPN and CDR2 is SVGIG (reference sequence). V gave up 7 bases and J gave up 2 bases; unmatched junction bases: 10. The full variable domain, its missing parts supplied by reference TRBV30 and TRBJ1-6, is SQTIHQWPATLVQPVGSPLSLECTVEGTSNPNLYWYRQAAGRGLQLLFYSVGIGQISSEVPQNLSASRPQDRQFILSSKKLLLSDSGFYLCAFKTGEGPYNSPLHFGNGTRLTVT.

This rearrangement joins TRBV21-1 to TRBJ1-2; the D segment call TRBD1 is taken from the table without a DNA check. TRBV21-1 is termed a pseudogene. This CDR3 spans 15 amino acids. For the CDR3, the DNA is TGTGCCAGCAGCACCCGACAGGGGGACGTTTATGGCTACACCTTC. Its translation is CASSTRQGDVYGYTF.

V and J are TRBV7-8 and TRBJ2-3; the D gene is possibly TRBD1 (6 bases). The V gene's germline CDR1 is SGHVS and CDR2 FQNEAQ. This CDR3 is 15 amino acids long. V was cut by 3 bases and J by 2 bases, with 12 bases left in between. The CDR3 DNA reads as TGTGCCAGCAGCTTGGATTACAGGGTCACAGATACGCAGTATTTT. Protein sequence: CASSLDYRVTDTQYF. Full variable domain (rest looked up from reference TRBV7-8 and TRBJ2-3): GAGVSQSPRYKVAKRGQDVALRCDPISGHVSLFWYQQALGQGPEFLTYFQNEAQLDKSGLPSDRFFAERPEGSVSTLKIQRTQQEDSAVYLCASSLDYRVTDTQYFGPGTRLTVL.

The chain is built from TRBV7-8 and TRBJ2-7; 14 nucleotides match TRBD2. The J segment lost 0 bases and the V segment lost 4 bases, leaving 8 bases of the junction unmatched. CDR1 is SGHVS, CDR2 FQNEAQ, per germline. CDR3 length: 18 residues. DNA for the CDR3: TGTGCCAGCAGCTCCCGGACTAGCGGGGGGCAGAGCTCCTACGAGCAGTACTTC. The encoded protein is CASSSRTSGGQSSYEQYF.

The chain is built from TRBV5-1 and TRBJ2-3; TRBD2 matches 11 bases. Germline V gene sequence: CDR1 SGHRS, CDR2 YFSETQ. This CDR3 comprises 19 residues. Germline trimming cut 3 bases from V and 2 bases from J; bases unmatched to any gene: 14. This CDR3 reads CASSSRGGPSGGHTDTQYF. CDR3 bases: TGCGCCAGCAGCTCGCGTGGTGGACCTAGCGGGGGGCACACAGATACGCAGTATTTT.

The chain links TRBV6-5 to TRBJ1-5, with D maybe TRBD1 (5 bases). Trimming cost V 2 bases and J 3 bases, with 8 bases left between them. The CDR3 loop spans 14 amino acids. The V gene's germline CDR1 is MNHEY and CDR2 SVGAGI. The CDR3, as DNA: TGTGCCAGCAGTTACGGGGGGGTCAATCAGCCCCAGCATTTT. Encoded protein: CASSYGGVNQPQHF.

The V gene is TRBV5-5, the J gene TRBJ1-2; D call uncertain. V lost 0 bases to trimming and J lost 4 bases, with 7 bases between them. CDR1 is SGHKS and CDR2 is YYEKEE in the germline V gene (reference sequence). The CDR3 contains 13 residues. CDR3 sequence: CASSLDQFYGYTF. CDR3 nucleotide sequence: TGTGCCAGCAGCTTGGATCAGTTCTATGGCTACACCTTC.

This chain uses TRBV7-2 with TRBJ2-1; 7 nucleotides align to TRBD1. J lost 2 bases, V lost 6 bases, and 7 bases had no gene match. Germline lookup yields CDR1 SGHTA and CDR2 FQGNSA. The CDR3 is 15 residues long. CDR3 bases: TGTGCCAGCAGTCGAACAGGGGTCCCCTACAATGAGCAGTTCTTC. Translating it yields CASSRTGVPYNEQFF.

The V call is TRBV2, the J call TRBJ2-5; no definite D call. The CDR3 has 14 residues. V shed 5 bases and J shed 0 bases, with 10 bases lying between them. The V gene's germline CDR1 is SNHLY and CDR2 FYNNEI. The CDR3 nucleotides are TGTGCCAGCAGTCCGACTCTGTACCAAGAGACCCAGTACTTC. This codes for CASSPTLYQETQYF.

V usage is TRBV5-1 and J usage is TRBJ1-1, with D hard to call. CDR3 length: 14 residues. Germline V gives CDR1 SGHRS, CDR2 YFSETQ. Deletions cut 4 bases from V and 1 base from J, with 11 bases between. The CDR3 region has the DNA TGCGCCAGCAGCATTCAGGCTTCGAACACTGAAGCTTTCTTT. Translated, it gives CASSIQASNTEAFF.

V and J are TRBV5-1 and TRBJ2-3, with TRBD2 identical over 16 bases. CDR3 length equals 17 residues. V trimming: 4 bases; J trimming: 3 bases; junction bases outside the gene matches: 5. The germline CDR1 and CDR2 sequences are SGHRS and YFSETQ. CDR3 coding DNA: TGCGCCAGCAGCACGGGACTAGCGGGGGGGCCGACAGATACGCAGTATTTT. Amino acids: CASSTGLAGGPTDTQYF.

V gene TRBV19 combines with J gene TRBJ2-2; 7 bases line up with TRBD1. The CDR3 totals 14 residues. CDR1 LNHDA and CDR2 SQIVND come from the germline V gene (reference sequence). Trimming at V came to 9 bases and at J to 0 bases, leaving 4 bases not matched to a gene. CDR3 protein: CASRGQSNTGELFF. The CDR3 nucleotides are TGTGCCAGCCGGGGACAGTCGAACACCGGGGAGCTGTTTTTT.

The chain carries TRBV6-5 and TRBJ1-6, with TRBD1 identical over 8 bases. The junction had 13 bases not matched to a gene; V was cut back by 11 bases and J by 10 bases. The germline gives CDR1 MNHEY, CDR2 SVGAGI. This CDR3 is 14 amino acids long. CDR3 amino acids: CAATTTGVGSPLHF. In DNA, the CDR3 is TGTGCCGCGACCACGACAGGGGTCGGGTCACCCCTCCACTTT.

This clone came up a few times. V usage is TRBV20-1 and J usage is TRBJ2-3, with D uncertain. The V gene lost 3 bases and the J gene lost 10 bases, with 17 bases spanning the gap. CDR3 length equals 13 residues. From germline, CDR1 is DFQATT and CDR2 SNEGSKA (reference sequence). The CDR3 coding sequence is TGCAGTGCTAGTCCCGGTCGAAAGATGTCGCAGTATTTT. Amino acid sequence: CSASPGRKMSQYF.